This is a list of T cell receptor beta chains from one sample in a study of blood T cell repertoires in COVID-19. Sequencing used immunoSEQ multiplex PCR; TCRdb keeps in-frame clones, though not all of them. Of around 140,000 clones in the sample, about three quarters were seen once. What was sequenced was peripheral blood. These receptor sequences come from a woman aged 60-75 years with acute or convalescent COVID-19. CDR3s include the opening cysteine and the closing phenylalanine or tryptophan. Fields, in order: D gene, J gene, V gene, clone size, CDR3 DNA, CDR3 protein. The D gene is left open where the match is weak. The size of a clone is reported for some rows only, either as once, few or many, or as a class for expanded clones.

NA | TRBJ2-7 | TRBV15 | NA | TGTGCCACCAGCAGAGCCAGGGCTTCCGCCTACGAGCAGTACTTC | CATSRARASAYEQYF
TRBD2 | TRBJ2-1 | TRBV3-1/TRBV3-2 | NA | TGTGCCAGCAGCCAAGATCTTCTAGCGGGAGTCTACAATGAGCAGTTCTTC | CASSQDLLAGVYNEQFF
TRBD2 | TRBJ2-1 | TRBV6-5 | few | TGTGCCAGCAAGGGATTACTAGCGTATTACAATGAGCAGTTCTTC | CASKGLLAYYNEQFF
TRBD1 | TRBJ2-1 | TRBV5-1 | NA | TGCGCCAGCAGCCCCGGACAGGTTAGGTGGAGCGGCCTCTCCTACAATGAGCAGTTCTTC | CASSPGQVRWSGLSYNEQFF
TRBD2 | TRBJ2-7 | TRBV6-5 | NA | TGTGCCAGCAGTTACTCGGGCTTAGCGGGAAGCTACGAGCAGTACTTC | CASSYSGLAGSYEQYF
TRBD1 | TRBJ1-3 | TRBV5-1 | NA | TGCGCCAGCAGAAATCCAACAGGGGGCTCTGGAAACACCATATATTTT | CASRNPTGGSGNTIYF
NA | TRBJ2-2 | TRBV18 | NA | TGTGCCAGCTCACCACAGGGTATCTTCCCGAGGGTGCTGTTTTTT | CASSPQGIFPRVLFF
TRBD1 | TRBJ1-1 | TRBV5-1 | NA | TGCGCCAGCAGCTGGGACAGGAATCCGAACACTGAAGCTTTCTTT | CASSWDRNPNTEAFF
NA | TRBJ2-7 | TRBV18 | NA | TGTGCCAGCTCGGGACTGATCTACGAGCAGTACTTC | CASSGLIYEQYF
TRBD2 | TRBJ2-2 | TRBV10-3 | NA | TGTGCCATCAACGCGTATTATAGCGGGAGTGGGTCCGGGGAGCTGTTTTTT | CAINAYYSGSGSGELFF
NA | TRBJ1-1 | TRBV6-5 | NA | TGTGCCAGCATTACCCAGGTACCCCCTGAAGCTTTCTTT | CASITQVPPEAFF
NA | TRBJ1-4 | TRBV12-5 | once | TGTGCTAGTGGGCGGGGGATTACTAATGAAAAACTGTTTTTT | CASGRGITNEKLFF
TRBD2 | TRBJ2-2 | TRBV2 | NA | TGTGCCAGCACCCTGTTTGGGCTAGCGGGAAACACCGGGGAGCTGTTTTTT | CASTLFGLAGNTGELFF
TRBD1 | TRBJ2-4 | TRBV3-1/TRBV3-2 | NA | TGTGCCAGCAGCCAAGGGGGGACAGGGGGCATTCAGTACTTC | CASSQGGTGGIQYF
NA | TRBJ1-1 | TRBV10-3 | NA | TGTGCCATCAGTGAGTCGTTACAGGGACAAGCTTTCTTT | CAISESLQGQAFF
NA | TRBJ2-1 | TRBV7-2 | NA | TGTGCCAGCAGCTACGAGGGGACAATGAGGAATGAGCAGTTCTTC | CASSYEGTMRNEQFF
NA | TRBJ1-1 | TRBV5-1 | NA | TGCGCCAGCAGCCCAGCAGGGGTGATGAACACTGAAGCTTTCTTT | CASSPAGVMNTEAFF
TRBD2 | TRBJ2-1 | TRBV28 | NA | TGTGCCAGCAGTTCCCCGCGGGAGGGCCGCGTCCTCCATGAGCAGTTCTTC | CASSSPREGRVLHEQFF
NA | TRBJ2-5 | TRBV3-1/TRBV3-2 | NA | TGTGCCAGCAGACCCGGACAGCCCCGGGGCAGGGAGACCCAGTACTTC | CASRPGQPRGRETQYF
NA | TRBJ2-2 | TRBV15 | NA | TGTGCCACCAGCAGACCCTCGGGAGACGTCGGGGAGCTGTTTTTT | CATSRPSGDVGELFF
NA | TRBJ1-2 | TRBV24-1 | NA | TGTGCCACCAGTGAGGTCCGGGGGGGTGGCTACACCTTC | CATSEVRGGGYTF
NA | TRBJ2-7 | TRBV5-1 | many | TGCGCCAGCAGCCCCGACCGCCGGGGCGAGCAGTACTTC | CASSPDRRGEQYF
TRBD2 | TRBJ2-7 | TRBV27 | once | TGTGCCAGCAGTTTATCCGGGACTAGCGGGAGTCTTGGGACTGGCGAGCAGTACTTC | CASSLSGTSGSLGTGEQYF
NA | TRBJ1-4 | TRBV6-1 | NA | TGTGCCAGCAGTGAAGCGGGCAGGGTAACTAATGAAAAACTGTTTTTT | CASSEAGRVTNEKLFF
TRBD1 | TRBJ2-7 | TRBV27 | NA | TGTGCCAGCAGTTTCCGACAGGGACCCTACGAGCAGTACTTC | CASSFRQGPYEQYF
NA | TRBJ2-7 | TRBV29-1 | once | TGCAGCGTAGCTCCAGGGAACTACGAGCAGTACTTC | CSVAPGNYEQYF
NA | TRBJ1-2 | TRBV29-1 | once | TGCAGCGTCCTGGACAGCGCCCCCTCTAACTATGGCTACACCTTC | CSVLDSAPSNYGYTF
TRBD2 | TRBJ2-7 | TRBV13 | NA | TGTGCCAGCTCGAGCGGGGTGACGGGCTACGAGCAGTACTTC | CASSSGVTGYEQYF
NA | TRBJ1-3 | TRBV2 | NA | TGTGCCAGCAGTTCTCCCCGACAGGAACGCTCTGGAAACACCATATATTTT | CASSSPRQERSGNTIYF
NA | TRBJ2-7 | TRBV27 | NA | TGTGCCAGCAGTTTAGCGGGGTTCTCCTACGAGCAGTACTTC | CASSLAGFSYEQYF
TRBD1 | TRBJ2-1 | TRBV3-1/TRBV3-2 | NA | TGTGCCAGCAGCTCACCCGCAGGGGGTGCGAGTGAGCAGTTCTTC | CASSSPAGGASEQFF
TRBD1 | TRBJ1-2 | TRBV27 | once | TGTGCCAGCAGTTTTTCCCAGGGGGCAGGGTTCTATGGCTACACCTTC | CASSFSQGAGFYGYTF
TRBD2 | TRBJ2-7 | TRBV5-1 | NA | TGCGCCAGCAGCTTGAGACTAGCGGCCTACGAGCAGTACTTC | CASSLRLAAYEQYF
TRBD1 | TRBJ2-7 | TRBV2 | NA | TGTGCCAGCAGTAGGACAGGGAGCACCTACGAGCAGTACTTC | CASSRTGSTYEQYF
NA | TRBJ1-1 | TRBV19 | once | TGTGCCAGTACCGGGTACACTGAAGCTTTCTTT | CASTGYTEAFF
TRBD2 | TRBJ2-2 | TRBV19 | once | TGTGCCAGTAGGGCTAGCGGAGGCACCGGGGAGCTGTTTTTT | CASRASGGTGELFF
NA | TRBJ2-2 | TRBV5-1 | once | TGCGCCAGCAGCTTGTCAGTCGGGGAGCTGTTTTTT | CASSLSVGELFF
NA | TRBJ1-6 | TRBV28 | NA | TGTGCCTGCTTGCGGGGAAGGAATTCACCCCTCCACTTT | CACLRGRNSPLHF
TRBD1 | TRBJ1-5 | TRBV30 | few | TGTGCCTGGAGTGCTGGACAGGGTTTGCAGCCCCAGCATTTT | CAWSAGQGLQPQHF
TRBD1 | TRBJ2-2 | TRBV18 | NA | TGTGCCAGCTCACCAGGACAGGGGAGGAACGGGGAGCTGTTTTTT | CASSPGQGRNGELFF
NA | TRBJ2-2 | TRBV12-5 | NA | TGTGCTAGTTCAAATGGCATGGGGCGGATTACCGGGGAGCTGTTTTTT | CASSNGMGRITGELFF
TRBD2 | TRBJ2-7 | TRBV25-1 | few | TGTGCCAGCAGTGAACCGGGACTAGATTACGAGCAGTACTTC | CASSEPGLDYEQYF
NA | TRBJ1-1 | TRBV15 | NA | TGTGCCACCAGCAGAGTCGACACCTACACTGAAGCTTTCTTT | CATSRVDTYTEAFF